This T cell receptor (beta chain) originates from a study of control samples from healthy donors and cancer patients. The V gene's germline CDR1 is SGDLS and CDR2 YYNGEE. After removal of 7 bases from V and 6 bases from J, the junction contained 4 bases not matched to a gene. CDR3 length: 12 residues. Libraries were prepared by immunoSEQ multiplex PCR; TCRdb keeps only in-frame clonotypes and omits some of them. This table holds roughly 400,000 clones, about nine tenths found once. Material for sequencing was PBMCs. This chain joins TRBV9 and TRBJ1-1, with TRBD1 identical over 9 bases. This receptor was identified in a middle-aged man with head and neck cancer. The CDR3 nucleotides are TGTGCCAGCGGGACAGGGCCATCTGAAGCTTTCTTT. Translated: CASGTGPSEAFF.